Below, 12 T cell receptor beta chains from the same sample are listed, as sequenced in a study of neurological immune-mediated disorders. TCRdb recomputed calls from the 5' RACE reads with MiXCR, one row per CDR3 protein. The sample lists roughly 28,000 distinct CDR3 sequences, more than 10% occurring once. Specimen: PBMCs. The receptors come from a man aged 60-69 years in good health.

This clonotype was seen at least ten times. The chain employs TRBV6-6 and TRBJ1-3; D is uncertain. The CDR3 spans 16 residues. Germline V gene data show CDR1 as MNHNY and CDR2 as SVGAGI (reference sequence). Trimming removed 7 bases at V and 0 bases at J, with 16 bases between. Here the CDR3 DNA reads TGTGCCAGCACCGACGGACGGCAGAGCTCTGGAAACACCATATATTTT. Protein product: CASTDGRQSSGNTIYF.

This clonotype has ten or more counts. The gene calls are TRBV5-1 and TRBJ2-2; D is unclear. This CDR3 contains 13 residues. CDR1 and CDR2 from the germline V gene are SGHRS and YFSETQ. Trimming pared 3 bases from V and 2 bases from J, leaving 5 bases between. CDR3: CASSSENTGELFF. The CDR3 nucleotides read TGCGCCAGCAGCTCCGAAAACACCGGGGAGCTGTTTTTT.

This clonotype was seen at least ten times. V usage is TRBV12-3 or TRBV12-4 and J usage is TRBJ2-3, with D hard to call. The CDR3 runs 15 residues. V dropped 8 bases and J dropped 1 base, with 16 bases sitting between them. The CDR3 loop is CASCTGSPRTDTQYF. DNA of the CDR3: TGTGCCAGCTGCACGGGTAGCCCTCGCACAGATACGCAGTATTTT.

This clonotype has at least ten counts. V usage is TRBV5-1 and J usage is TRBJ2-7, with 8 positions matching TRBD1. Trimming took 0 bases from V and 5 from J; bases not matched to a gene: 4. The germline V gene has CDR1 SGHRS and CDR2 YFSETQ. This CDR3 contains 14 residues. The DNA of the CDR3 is TGCGCCAGCAGCTTGGAAGGACAGGGTAACGAGCAGTACTTC. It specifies CASSLEGQGNEQYF.

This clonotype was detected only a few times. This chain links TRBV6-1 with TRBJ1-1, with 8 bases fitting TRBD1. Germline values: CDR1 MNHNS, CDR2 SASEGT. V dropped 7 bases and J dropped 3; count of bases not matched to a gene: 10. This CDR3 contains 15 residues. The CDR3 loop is CASKRDDRGYTEAFF. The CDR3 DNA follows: TGTGCCAGCAAGAGGGACGACAGGGGATACACTGAAGCTTTCTTT.

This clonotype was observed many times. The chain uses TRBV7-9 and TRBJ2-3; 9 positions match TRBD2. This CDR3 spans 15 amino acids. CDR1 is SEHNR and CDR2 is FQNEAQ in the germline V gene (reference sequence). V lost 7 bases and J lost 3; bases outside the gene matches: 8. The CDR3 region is CASTPPGLATDTQYF. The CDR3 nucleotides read TGTGCCAGCACCCCGCCGGGACTAGCAACAGATACGCAGTATTTT.

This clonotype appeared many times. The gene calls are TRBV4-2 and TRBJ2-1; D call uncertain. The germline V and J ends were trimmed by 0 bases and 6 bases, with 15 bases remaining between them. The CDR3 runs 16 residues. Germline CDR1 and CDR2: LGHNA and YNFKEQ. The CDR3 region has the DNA TGTGCCAGCAGCCAAGATAGCAAGGTCGCACTCAATGAGCAGTTCTTC. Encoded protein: CASSQDSKVALNEQFF.

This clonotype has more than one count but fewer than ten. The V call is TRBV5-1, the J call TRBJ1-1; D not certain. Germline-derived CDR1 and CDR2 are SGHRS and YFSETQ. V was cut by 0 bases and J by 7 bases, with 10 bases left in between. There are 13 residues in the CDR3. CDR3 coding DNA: TGCGCCAGCAGCTTGGTCGAACGGGGTGAAGCTTTCTTT. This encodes CASSLVERGEAFF. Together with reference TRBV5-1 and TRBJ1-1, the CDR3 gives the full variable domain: KAGVTQTPRYLIKTRGQQVTLSCSPISGHRSVSWYQQTPGQGLQFLFEYFSETQRNKGNFPGRFSGRQFSNSRSEMNVSTLELGDSALYLCASSLVERGEAFFGQGTRLTVV.

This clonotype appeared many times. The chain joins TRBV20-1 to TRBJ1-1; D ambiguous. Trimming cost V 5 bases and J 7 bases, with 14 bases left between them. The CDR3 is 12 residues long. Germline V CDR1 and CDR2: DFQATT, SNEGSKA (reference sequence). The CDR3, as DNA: TGCAGTGCTTCCCCCGACGGATATGAAGCTTTCTTT. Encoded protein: CSASPDGYEAFF.

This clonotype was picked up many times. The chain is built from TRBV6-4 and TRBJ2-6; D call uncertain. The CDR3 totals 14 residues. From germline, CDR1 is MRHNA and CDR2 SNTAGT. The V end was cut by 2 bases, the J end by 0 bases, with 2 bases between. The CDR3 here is CASSDNSGANVLTF. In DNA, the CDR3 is TGTGCCAGCAGTGACAACTCTGGGGCCAACGTCCTGACTTTC.

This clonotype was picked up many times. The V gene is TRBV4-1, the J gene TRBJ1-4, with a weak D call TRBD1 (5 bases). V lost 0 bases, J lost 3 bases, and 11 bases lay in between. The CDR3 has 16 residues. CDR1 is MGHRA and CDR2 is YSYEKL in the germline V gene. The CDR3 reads CASSQDGGASNEKLFF. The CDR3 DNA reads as TGCGCCAGCAGCCAAGATGGTGGGGCCTCTAATGAAAAACTGTTTTTT.

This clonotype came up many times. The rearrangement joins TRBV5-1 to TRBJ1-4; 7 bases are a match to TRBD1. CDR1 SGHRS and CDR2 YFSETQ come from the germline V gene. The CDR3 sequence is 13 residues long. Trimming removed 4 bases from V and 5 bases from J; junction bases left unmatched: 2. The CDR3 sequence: CASSPDRNEKLFF. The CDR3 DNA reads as TGCGCCAGCAGCCCGGACAGGAATGAAAAACTGTTTTTT. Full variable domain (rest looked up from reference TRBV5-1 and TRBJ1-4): KAGVTQTPRYLIKTRGQQVTLSCSPISGHRSVSWYQQTPGQGLQFLFEYFSETQRNKGNFPGRFSGRQFSNSRSEMNVSTLELGDSALYLCASSPDRNEKLFFGSGTQLSVL.